A selection of T cell receptor beta chains follows, all from one sample in a study of cytomegalovirus exposure and HLA in healthy donors. Method: immunoSEQ multiplex PCR; TCRdb's copy keeps in-frame clones and lacks some. The repertoire consists of 130,000 to 150,000 clones, with around three quarters occurring once and the leading ten covering approximately 6.3%. The specimen was PBMCs. These receptors were collected from a middle-aged woman in good health and CMV-seropositive. The CDR3 runs from the conserved cysteine through the conserved F or W. A D gene is named only where the DNA matches it firmly.

cdr3_length	j_call	v_call	d_call	cdr3_aa
15	TRBJ2-7	TRBV19	NA	CASSIGGQSSYEQYF
15	TRBJ1-4	TRBV4-1	NA	CASSGRTAATEKLFF
13	TRBJ1-2	TRBV6-5	NA	CASRLQVNYGYTF
15	TRBJ2-2	TRBV9	TRBD2	CASSAGGPSSGELFF
14	TRBJ2-5	TRBV30	TRBD2	CAWQTGGYQETQYF
14	TRBJ1-3	TRBV18	NA	CASSPPADGNTIYF
15	TRBJ1-1	TRBV6-5	NA	CASSSRSVRNTEAFF
15	TRBJ2-1	TRBV5-1	TRBD1	CASSLTGGPYNEQFF
16	TRBJ1-2	TRBV28	NA	CASSPPSGGELYGYTF
14	TRBJ2-1	TRBV9	NA	CASSVQAAGGEQFF
20	TRBJ2-6	TRBV4-1	TRBD1	CASSRVPGQGFSSGANVLTF
14	TRBJ2-7	TRBV7-9	TRBD1	CASSYSGTGVSQYF
15	TRBJ1-5	TRBV5-1	NA	CASSLEGGGIQPQHF
16	TRBJ2-3	TRBV7-6	TRBD1	CASSPKTGVSTDTQYF
13	TRBJ2-2	TRBV9	NA	CASSVEETGELFF
13	TRBJ1-5	TRBV7-9	NA	CASSQTGDQPQHF
14	TRBJ1-2	TRBV9	NA	CASSATRTDYGYTF
17	TRBJ1-2	TRBV27	NA	CASRRTSGARGNYGYTF
14	TRBJ2-1	TRBV15	TRBD2	CATSFRVAGGGEFF
12	TRBJ1-1	TRBV18	NA	CASSPRGGEAFF
14	TRBJ2-1	TRBV9	TRBD2	CASSNPGLQYYQFF
13	TRBJ2-7	TRBV5-1	NA	CASSFAESYEQYF
14	TRBJ1-2	TRBV6-1	TRBD1	CASSEYRGENGYTF
13	TRBJ2-7	TRBV2	NA	CASARRVESEQYF
15	TRBJ1-5	TRBV5-1	NA	CASSPGVNSNQPQHF
15	TRBJ2-7	TRBV30	NA	CAWSVGSGGEYEQYF
16	TRBJ2-3	TRBV4-1	TRBD2	CASSRTTSGGLDTQYF
12	TRBJ1-1	TRBV2	TRBD1	CASGTGGAGAFF
15	TRBJ1-2	TRBV6-5	NA	CASREIGGTGYSYTF
12	TRBJ1-6	TRBV28	NA	CASTAAPGALHF
15	TRBJ2-5	TRBV5-1	TRBD2	CASSLIAGRAETQYF